The 22 T cell receptor beta chains below were found in one sample sequenced in a study of T cell changes during pregnancy in multiple sclerosis. Measured with immunoSEQ multiplex PCR; TCRdb has only the in-frame clones, and not every one. The table shows some 54,000 clones, with 93% occurring only once. The input for sequencing was peripheral blood, taken after pregnancy. The receptor source for this set is a female donor with multiple sclerosis, enrolled in a pregnancy study.

The chain recombines TRBV6-1 with TRBJ1-2, with D maybe TRBD1 (6 bases). The germline gives CDR1 MNHNS, CDR2 SASEGT. CDR3 length: 16 amino acids. The V gene lost 4 bases and the J gene lost 6 bases, with 21 bases spanning the gap. The CDR3 loop reads CASSGSGVTVGHGYTF. CDR3 in DNA: TGTGCCAGCAGTGGTTCAGGGGTGACAGTTGGCCATGGCTACACCTTC.

The chain combines TRBV5-1 with TRBJ2-1; TRBD2 agrees at 13 bases. The V segment lost 0 bases and the J segment 9 bases; nucleotides outside the gene matches: 18. This CDR3 is 20 amino acids long. Germline CDR1 and CDR2: SGHRS and YFSETQ. The CDR3 here is CASSLGVHGTRTSGSSEQFF. The CDR3 DNA is TGCGCCAGCAGCTTGGGGGTACACGGAACTAGGACTAGCGGGAGTTCTGAGCAGTTCTTC.

This clone showed up just once. The chain employs TRBV28 and TRBJ2-5; 13 bases agree with TRBD2. With 3 bases clipped from V and 2 bases from J, the junction kept 9 bases outside the gene matches. The CDR3 extends over 18 amino acids. CDR1 MDHEN and CDR2 SYDVKM come from the germline V gene. This CDR3 reads CASSFPRTSGSRQETQYF. DNA for the CDR3: TGTGCCAGCAGTTTTCCGAGGACTAGCGGGAGTCGACAAGAGACCCAGTACTTC.

The V gene is TRBV18, the J gene TRBJ2-2, with 9 bases identical to TRBD2. CDR3 length equals 16 residues. Germline CDR1 is KGHSH and CDR2 is LQKENI. V was clipped by 4 bases and J by 1 base; unmatched bases: 4. The DNA for the CDR3 is TGTGCCAGCTCACTGAGACTAGCGGTGAACACCGGGGAGCTGTTTTTT. Translated: CASSLRLAVNTGELFF.

The chain couples TRBV27 to TRBJ2-1; TRBD1 might be the D (6 bases). Trimming cost V 6 bases and J 4 bases, with 13 bases left between them. The CDR3 extends over 14 amino acids. Per the germline V gene, CDR1 is MNHEY and CDR2 is SMNVEV (reference sequence). The CDR3 coding sequence is TGTGCCAGCAGCAGGACAGAGTCATACAATGAGCAGTTCTTC. As protein: CASSRTESYNEQFF.

J is TRBJ2-1 and V is TRBV4-3; TRBD2 might be the D (6 bases). The V gene's germline CDR1 is LGHNA and CDR2 YSLEER. The CDR3 is 15 amino acids. V was pared by 0 bases and J by 6 bases, with 12 bases between. This chain's CDR3 is CASSQELDGSNEQFF. The CDR3 DNA follows: TGCGCCAGCAGCCAAGAATTGGACGGGAGCAATGAGCAGTTCTTC.

In DNA, the CDR3 is TGTGCCATCAGTGAGTCGACAGGATACAATGAGCAGTTCTTC. As protein: CAISESTGYNEQFF. The chain has TRBV10-3 and TRBJ2-1; TRBD1 might be the D (6 bases). Germline V CDR1 and CDR2: ENHRY, SYGVKD. The CDR3 consists of 14 residues. The germline V and J ends were trimmed by 0 bases and 4 bases, with 7 bases remaining between them.

V is TRBV11-1 and J is TRBJ2-7, with 9 bases fitting TRBD2. In germline, CDR1 is SGHAT, CDR2 FQDESV (reference sequence). The CDR3 totals 17 residues. Unmatched junction bases numbered 13, after V lost 2 bases and J lost 5 bases. CDR3 sequence (DNA): TGTGCCAGCAGCTTAAATTGGGCCAGCGGGAGGTCCCACGAGCAGTACTTC. The encoded protein is CASSLNWASGRSHEQYF.

This clone was seen once. This rearrangement joins TRBV28 to TRBJ2-3; 10 bases agree with TRBD2. The CDR3 totals 17 residues. CDR1 is MDHEN and CDR2 is SYDVKM in the germline V gene. The J segment lost 3 bases and the V segment lost 5 bases, leaving 11 bases of the junction unmatched. CDR3 sequence reads: CASSPDKSGRGTDTQYF. For the CDR3, the DNA is TGTGCCAGCAGTCCCGACAAAAGCGGGAGGGGAACAGATACGCAGTATTTT.

This chain uses TRBV7-9 with TRBJ2-4; 7 bases line up with TRBD1. Germline loops: CDR1 SEHNR, CDR2 FQNEAQ (reference sequence). V gave up 0 bases and J gave up 6 bases; unmatched junction bases: 5. This CDR3 region has 15 residues. The CDR3 here is CASSLATGQRNIQYF. CDR3 coding DNA: TGTGCCAGCAGCTTAGCAACGGGACAGAGAAACATTCAGTACTTC. Supplemented by reference TRBV7-9 and TRBJ2-4, the full variable domain reads DTGVSQNPRHKITKRGQNVTFRCDPISEHNRLYWYRQTLGQGPEFLTYFQNEAQLEKSRLLSDRFSAERPKGSFSTLEIQRTEQGDSAMYLCASSLATGQRNIQYFGAGTRLSVL.

The genes are TRBV5-4 and TRBJ2-5; TRBD2 agrees at 7 bases. The CDR3 covers 16 residues. J gave up 0 bases and V 4 bases, and 9 bases lay outside the gene matches. CDR1 SGHNT and CDR2 YYREEE come from the germline V gene (reference sequence). CDR3 coding DNA: TGTGCCAGCAGCCCTGGGGGGGAGTCGAACCAAGAGACCCAGTACTTC. Its protein product is CASSPGGESNQETQYF.

J is TRBJ1-5 and V is TRBV19, with a tentative D call TRBD1 (5 bases). Germline V gene lookup returns CDR1 LNHDA and CDR2 SQIVND (reference sequence). The germline V and J ends were trimmed by 4 bases and 4 bases, with 14 bases remaining between them. The CDR3 is made up of 15 amino acids. The CDR3 protein is CASSSQGGGNQPQHF. CDR3 coding DNA: TGTGCCAGTAGTAGCCAGGGCGGTGGTAATCAGCCCCAGCATTTT.

This clone occurred once. The chain joins TRBV6-1 to TRBJ1-2; tentative D call: TRBD1 (6 bases). The CDR3 has 12 residues. The V gene lost 3 bases and the J gene lost 6 bases, with 8 bases spanning the gap. Germline-derived CDR1 and CDR2 are MNHNS and SASEGT. The CDR3 reads CASSETGDGYTF. DNA of the CDR3: TGTGCCAGCAGTGAGACAGGAGATGGCTACACCTTC.

The chain carries TRBV28 and TRBJ1-4; TRBD1 agrees at 8 bases. After removal of 5 bases from V and 9 bases from J, the junction contained 11 bases not matched to a gene. This CDR3 is 15 amino acids long. Germline lookup yields CDR1 MDHEN and CDR2 SYDVKM. CDR3 sequence reads: CASSQDRGGLQKLFF. The CDR3 DNA follows: TGTGCCAGCAGTCAAGACAGGGGAGGTCTTCAAAAACTGTTTTTT.

V usage is TRBV6-1 and J usage is TRBJ2-1, with 10 bases that match TRBD2. V shed 6 bases and J 3 bases; nucleotides not matched to a gene: 2. This CDR3 is built from 14 residues. CDR1 is MNHNS, CDR2 SASEGT, per germline. In DNA, the CDR3 is TGTGCCAGCAGACCTAGCGGGAGCTACAATGAGCAGTTCTTC. Translation: CASRPSGSYNEQFF.

The rearrangement links TRBV7-9 to TRBJ1-1; tentatively, D is TRBD1 (6 bases). CDR3 length: 14 residues. V dropped 1 base and J dropped 4 bases, with 10 bases sitting between them. Germline assignment: CDR1 SEHNR and CDR2 FQNEAQ (reference sequence). CDR3 protein: CASSLVKGGTEAFF. Here the CDR3 DNA reads TGTGCCAGCAGCTTAGTGAAAGGGGGCACTGAAGCTTTCTTT.

The rearrangement joins TRBV6-4 to TRBJ1-2, with D tentatively TRBD1 (5 bases). From germline, CDR1 is MRHNA and CDR2 SNTAGT. This CDR3 contains 14 residues. Between the trimmed V and J ends, which lost 1 base and 3 bases, there was a span of 9 bases. The CDR3 DNA reads TGTGCCAGCAGTGACTTGGGAGGGGACTATGGCTACACCTTC. Amino acids: CASSDLGGDYGYTF.

The chain recombines TRBV7-2 with TRBJ1-2; the D gene is possibly TRBD1 (6 bases). The V end lost 5 bases, the J end lost 6 bases, and 16 bases lay between the germline ends. The V gene's germline CDR1 is SGHTA and CDR2 FQGNSA. CDR3 length equals 14 residues. Here the CDR3 DNA reads TGTGCCAGCAGCAATCCGTCGAGGGGGAATGGCTACACCTTC. Its translation is CASSNPSRGNGYTF.

This clone was seen only a few times. The rearrangement links TRBV7-8 to TRBJ1-1, with TRBD1 matching over 8 bases. With V trimmed by 5 bases and J by 1 base, 3 bases remained unmatched. Germline CDR1 and CDR2: SGHVS and FQNEAQ. The CDR3 is made up of 14 amino acids. CDR3 nucleotide sequence: TGTGCCAGCAGCGTAGACAGGGGGAACACTGAAGCTTTCTTT. It encodes CASSVDRGNTEAFF.

This chain connects TRBV7-3 to TRBJ2-1, with D unclear. The CDR3 runs to 12 residues. The ends were cut back, 6 bases at V and 7 bases at J, with 10 bases in the middle. Germline V CDR1 and CDR2: SGHTA, FQGTGA. CDR3 amino acids: CASSLILNEQFF. CDR3 DNA sequence: TGTGCCAGCAGTCTAATCCTGAATGAGCAGTTCTTC.

The chain combines TRBV7-2 with TRBJ1-4; D is perhaps TRBD1 (6 bases). V was pared by 3 bases and J by 0 bases, with 14 bases between. This CDR3 has 17 residues. Germline values: CDR1 SGHTA, CDR2 FQGNSA. CDR3 protein: CASSFGPKGATNEKLFF. The CDR3 bases are TGTGCCAGCAGCTTTGGACCAAAGGGGGCAACTAATGAAAAACTGTTTTTT.

The chain uses TRBV28 and TRBJ1-5, with 7 bases identical to TRBD1. The CDR3 extends over 16 amino acids. In germline, CDR1 is MDHEN, CDR2 SYDVKM. V shed 8 bases, J shed 6 bases, and the junction held 16 bases outside the gene matches. CDR3 DNA sequence: TGTGCCAGCTACCAGGGGGTCGGAGGGGAGAGTCAGCCCCAGCATTTT. Translation: CASYQGVGGESQPQHF.